Sequencing of this TCR beta chain was carried out in a study of Graves' ophthalmopathy and Graves' hyperthyroidism listed by TCRdb under 2018. About the investigation overall: Stable hyperthyroidism was defined as no progression to ophthalmopathy within 18 months of follow-up. In total, 135 blood samples were TCR-sequenced: 40 to 45 ophthalmopathy, about 75 hyperthyroidism and approximately 17 hyperthyroidism-to-ophthalmopathy patients. T-cell repertoires of thyroid tissue and blood were compared in 5 or 6 hyperthyroidism patients. An independent validation cohort was composed of 18 to 20 hyperthyroidism patients and 17 patients who later progressed from hyperthyroidism to ophthalmopathy. After sampling, hyperthyroidism patients received methimazole starting at 30 mg daily, and ophthalmopathy patients received high-dose intravenous methylprednisolone. To tell Graves' ophthalmopathy apart from Graves' hyperthyroidism, and to predict which patients would progress to ophthalmopathy, the study relied on TCR beta repertoire signatures. To explore V-J signatures that distinguish ophthalmopathy from hyperthyroidism, a discovery set of 100 patients was enrolled, made up of under 50 with ophthalmopathy and fewer than 60 with stable hyperthyroidism.

Comments on this clonotype: Its antigen is unknown. It has no much larger one-base neighbor in the sample; base qualities were not kept.

Patients with hyperthyroidism were aged 18 to 65 years, had been newly diagnosed, and had a disease duration of less than 2 months. Patients were excluded if they had other autoimmune diseases, uncontrolled infections, pregnancy or lactation. Diagnosis was based on clinical symptoms, serum thyroxine, TRAb, thyroid ultrasound and orbital computed tomography. Total RNA was extracted with Trizol reagent and quality-checked on an Agilent 2100 Bioanalyzer. Spanning cysteine to phenylalanine, the CDR3 consists of 16 amino acids. Only CDR3 DNA remains: 48 bases, in frame from the first base. CDR1 and CDR2 (SGHNT, YENEEA) derive from the germline V gene. Trimming takes 1 base from V and 6 bases from J, and the germline ends sit 15 bases apart. Broader findings and caveats from the paper: Sample size was not statistically predetermined, and group allocation was not concealed from the investigators. In validation, the model predicted ophthalmopathy progression with 55% to 71% sensitivity and 72.22% specificity; eleven to twelve predicted patients were CT-confirmed with GO in a median of roughly 6.8 months. Most of the expanded thyroid clonotypes with a frequency above 0.001 were also detected in blood, and it was suggested that the thyroid immune response may be reflected by blood repertoires. Ophthalmopathy was separated from stable hyperthyroidism by the 13-signature model with roughly 88% sensitivity and roughly 83% specificity in cross-validation and with 80%/75% in the test set.

For repertoire sequencing, TCR beta CDR3 regions were amplified from RNA transcripts. A first-round RT-PCR used HTBI primers with the Qiagen OneStep RT-PCR kit, followed by a second-round multiplex PCR, size selection and purification. Sequencing of the libraries was carried out on an Illumina HiSeq2000 in paired-end mode with 100 bp reads. As for the original processing: SOAPnuke was used to process the reads, removing any read that contained adapters or uncalled bases, had a mean Phred below 15, or lacked an exact match to the constant primer or identifier. COPE v1.2.5 was used to merge the high-quality paired reads. Each unique nucleotide sequence was treated as a clonotype, and MiTCR v1.1 was used to align the clonotypes to the IMGT TRB V, D and J references. Only V-J combinations with frequency above 0.0001 were analysed, covering 99.2% of repertoires. A TCR clonal expansion and chaos score per V-J combination was defined as the ratio of F50 clonal expansion to chaos observed in the TCRdist matrix. Welch's t-statistics and random forest were used to reduce features to about a dozen V-J combinations, which were fed into a naive Bayes classifier. Thyroid-blood repertoire similarity was quantified with the Morisita-Horn index. The public reads were quality trimmed at Q25 with fastp and then assembled into clones with MiXCR by TCRdb, keeping productive beta chains. For every CDR3 protein sequence, its rows merge into one entry that carries the most common genes and DNA. These V and J calls originate from TCRdb's pipeline instead of the authors' own analysis. For this sample the table gives 500,000 to 600,000 distinct CDR3 sequences, of which less than 40% were detected only once. The ten biggest clones cover approximately 4.1% of the sample.

This sequence originates from an adult man with Graves' hyperthyroidism. The material sequenced was peripheral blood or thyroid tissue (not recorded which). The sequence joins TRBV11-3 to TRBJ1-4, with TRBD1 as a weak D call on 6 bases. The CDR3 here reads CASSLGTERGDEKLFF. The DNA is TGTGCCAGCAGCTTAGGGACAGAGAGAGGAGATGAAAAACTGTTTTTT.